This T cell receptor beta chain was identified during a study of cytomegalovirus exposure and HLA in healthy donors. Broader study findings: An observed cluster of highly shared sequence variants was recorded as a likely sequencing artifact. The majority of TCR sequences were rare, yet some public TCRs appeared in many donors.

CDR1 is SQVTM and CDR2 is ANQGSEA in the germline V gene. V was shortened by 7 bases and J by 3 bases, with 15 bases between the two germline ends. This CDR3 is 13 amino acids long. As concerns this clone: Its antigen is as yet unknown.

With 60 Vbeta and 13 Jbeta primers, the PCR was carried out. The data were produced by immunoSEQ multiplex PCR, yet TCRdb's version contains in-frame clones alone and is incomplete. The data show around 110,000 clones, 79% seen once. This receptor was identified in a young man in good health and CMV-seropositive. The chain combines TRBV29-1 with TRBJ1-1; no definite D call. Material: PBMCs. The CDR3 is CSAGEWDDTEAFF. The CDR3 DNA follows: TGCAGCGCCGGGGAGTGGGATGACACTGAAGCTTTCTTT.